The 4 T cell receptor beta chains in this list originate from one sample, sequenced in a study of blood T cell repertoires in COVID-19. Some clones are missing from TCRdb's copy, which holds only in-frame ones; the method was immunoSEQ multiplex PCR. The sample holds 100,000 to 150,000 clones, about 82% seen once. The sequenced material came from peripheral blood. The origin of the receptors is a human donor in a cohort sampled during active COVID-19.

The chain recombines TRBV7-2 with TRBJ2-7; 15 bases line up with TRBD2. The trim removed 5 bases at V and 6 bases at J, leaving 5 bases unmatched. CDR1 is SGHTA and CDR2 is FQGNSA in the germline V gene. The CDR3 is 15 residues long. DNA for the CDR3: TGTGCCAGCAGCGTCGGACTAGCGGGAGGGCGCGAGCAGTACTTC. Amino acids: CASSVGLAGGREQYF.

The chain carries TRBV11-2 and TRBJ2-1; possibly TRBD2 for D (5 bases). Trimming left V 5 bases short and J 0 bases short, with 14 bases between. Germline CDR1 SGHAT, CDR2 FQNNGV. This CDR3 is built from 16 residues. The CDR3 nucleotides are TGTGCCAGCAGCACCCATAAGCGGCCCTCCTACAATGAGCAGTTCTTC. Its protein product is CASSTHKRPSYNEQFF.

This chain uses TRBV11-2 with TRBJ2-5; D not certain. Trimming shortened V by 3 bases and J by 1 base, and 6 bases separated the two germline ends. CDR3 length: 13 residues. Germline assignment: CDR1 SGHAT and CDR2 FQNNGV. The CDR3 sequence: CASSFAGQETQYF. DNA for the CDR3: TGTGCCAGCAGCTTTGCAGGCCAAGAGACCCAGTACTTC.

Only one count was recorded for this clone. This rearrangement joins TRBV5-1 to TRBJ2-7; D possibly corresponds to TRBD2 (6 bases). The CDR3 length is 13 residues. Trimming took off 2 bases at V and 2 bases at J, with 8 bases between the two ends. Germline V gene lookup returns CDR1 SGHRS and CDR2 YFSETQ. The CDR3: CASSFGGTYEQYF. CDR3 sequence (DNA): TGCGCCAGCAGCTTCGGCGGGACCTACGAGCAGTACTTC.